Each of the 2 T cell receptor beta chains below was sequenced from the same sample in a study of T cells in Graves' hyperthyroidism and ophthalmopathy. Authors of the study amplified TCR beta CDR3 regions from RNA transcripts. HTBI primers were used for first-round RT-PCR of the TCR CDR3. TCRdb re-derived calls from the multiplex PCR reads in MiXCR, one entry per CDR3 protein. The repertoire holds nearly 750,000 distinct CDR3 sequences, with 30% to 40% as singletons. Sequenced material: blood. The receptors were sampled from a woman between 40 and 50 years old with Graves' hyperthyroidism.

This clonotype was observed a handful of times. V is TRBV20-1 and J is TRBJ1-5; 10 bases agree with TRBD1. Germline loops: CDR1 DFQATT, CDR2 SNEGSKA (reference sequence). Trimming at V came to 0 bases and at J to 4 bases, leaving 6 bases not matched to a gene. The CDR3 length is 16 residues. In DNA, the CDR3 is TGCAGTGCTAGAGATATGGACAGGGGGAAAAATCAGCCCCAGCATTTT. It is translated as CSARDMDRGKNQPQHF.

This chain links TRBV27 with TRBJ1-1, with a tentative D call TRBD1 (5 bases). The germline gives CDR1 MNHEY, CDR2 SMNVEV (reference sequence). CDR3 length: 14 residues. The V end was cut by 3 bases, the J end by 1 base, with 9 bases between. Here the CDR3 reads CASSFRVANTEAFF. CDR3 coding DNA: TGTGCCAGCAGTTTCAGGGTGGCGAACACTGAAGCTTTCTTT.